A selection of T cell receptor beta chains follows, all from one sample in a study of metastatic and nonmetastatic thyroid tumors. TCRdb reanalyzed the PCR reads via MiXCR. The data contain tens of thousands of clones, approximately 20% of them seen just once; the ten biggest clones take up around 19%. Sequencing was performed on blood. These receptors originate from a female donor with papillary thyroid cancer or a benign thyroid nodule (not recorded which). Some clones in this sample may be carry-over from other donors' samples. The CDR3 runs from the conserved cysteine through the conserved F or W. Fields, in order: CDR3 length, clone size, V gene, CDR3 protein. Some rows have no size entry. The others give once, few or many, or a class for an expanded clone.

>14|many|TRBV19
CATSERNLGNEQFF
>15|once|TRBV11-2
CASSLGARLGVTQYF
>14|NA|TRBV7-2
CASSLEAAGGEQYF
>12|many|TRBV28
CASSANDVEAFF
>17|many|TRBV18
CASSLQTGPSGANVLTF
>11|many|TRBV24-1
CATSQAGTQYF
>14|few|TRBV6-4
CARSETGGASHLHF
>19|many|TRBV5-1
CASSLLAGGPSQGANVLTF
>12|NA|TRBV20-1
CSASSRIYEQYF
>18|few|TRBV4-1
CASSQVDIGFRGHNEQFF
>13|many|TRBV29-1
CSVGGLAADTQYF
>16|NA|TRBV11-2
CASIFVVFSGANVLTF
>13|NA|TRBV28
CASSFEARQGYTF
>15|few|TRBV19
CASKPIGGQHYGYTF
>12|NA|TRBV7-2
CASSKVGNGYTF
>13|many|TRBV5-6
CASSLGVGQPQHF
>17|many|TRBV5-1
CASSLLGPTEDTSEAFF
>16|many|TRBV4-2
CASSKGLAGGQETQYF
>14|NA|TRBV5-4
CASSLDGRGTEAFF
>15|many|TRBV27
CASSSWDSFYNEQFF